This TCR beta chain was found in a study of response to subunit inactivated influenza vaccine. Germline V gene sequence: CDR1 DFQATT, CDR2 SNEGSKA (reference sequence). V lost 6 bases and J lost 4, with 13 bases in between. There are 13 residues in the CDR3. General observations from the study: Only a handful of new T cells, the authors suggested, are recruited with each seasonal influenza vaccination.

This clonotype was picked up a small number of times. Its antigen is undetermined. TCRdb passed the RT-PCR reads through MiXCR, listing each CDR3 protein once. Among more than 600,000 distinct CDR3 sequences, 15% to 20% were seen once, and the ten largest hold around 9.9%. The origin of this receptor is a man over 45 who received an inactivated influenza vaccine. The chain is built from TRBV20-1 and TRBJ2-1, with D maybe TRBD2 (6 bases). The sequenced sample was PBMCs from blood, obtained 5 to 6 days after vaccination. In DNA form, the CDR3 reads TGCAGTGCGAAGGGCGGGACTTACAATGAGCAGTTCTTC. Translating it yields CSAKGGTYNEQFF.